This passage covers 24 T cell receptor beta chains from one sample sequenced in a study of beta chain bispecific antibodies for T cell cancers. Using its own MiXCR run on the 5' RACE reads, TCRdb lists one record per CDR3 protein. The sample has about 9,000 distinct CDR3 sequences, 2.2% seen once. For these TCRs, the target antigens are not known. Overall study results and limits: The leukemia cells, rather than normal T cells, gave most of the targeted TRBV signal.

T cells were expanded from blood mononuclear cells for 2 to 3 days with anti-CD3 OKT3 or CD3/CD28 beads. The sample consisted of T cells from a healthy donor cultured with Jurkat leukemia cells, taken from a culture containing an anti-CD19 bispecific antibody. Source of these receptors: a human donor in good health. Some clones in this sample may be carry-over from other donors' samples.

This clonotype was seen ten or more times. This chain links TRBV12-2 with TRBJ1-5. TRBV12-2 is reported as a pseudogene. The CDR3 has 17 amino acids. The CDR3 DNA sequence: TGTGCAAGTCGCTTAGACGCATCAGGTTATAGCAATCAGCCCCAGCATTTT. It translates to CASRLDASGYSNQPQHF.

Many counts were recorded for this clonotype. V and J are TRBV11-2 and TRBJ1-4; tentatively, D is TRBD1 (5 bases). From germline, CDR1 is SGHAT and CDR2 FQNNGV. Trimming left V 5 bases short and J 7 bases short, with 26 bases between. CDR3 length: 18 residues. This CDR3 reads CASSPISGHGFGGEKLFF. The CDR3 DNA reads as TGTGCCAGCAGCCCAATTTCAGGTCATGGCTTCGGGGGTGAAAAACTGTTTTTT.

There are a few counts of this clonotype. V is TRBV19 and J is TRBJ1-1, with TRBD1 as a possible D gene (5 bases). CDR1 is LNHDA, CDR2 SQIVND, per germline (reference sequence). V gave up 6 bases and J gave up 2 bases, with 10 bases separating them. The CDR3 is 13 residues long. As DNA, the CDR3 is TGTGCCAGTAGGGGGGGGGAAAACACTGAAGCTTTCTTT. It yields the protein CASRGGENTEAFF.

This clonotype was observed at least ten times. The chain links TRBV28 to TRBJ2-7; possibly TRBD2 for D (7 bases). The CDR3 length is 15 residues. V was clipped by 1 base and J by 4 bases, with 14 bases between them. CDR1 is MDHEN and CDR2 is SYDVKM in the germline V gene. In DNA form, the CDR3 reads TGTGCCAGCAGTTTATACGCGGGGGCGAGGTACGAGCAGTACTTC. It encodes CASSLYAGARYEQYF.

In its sample, this clonotype was seen many times. The V call is TRBV19, the J call TRBJ2-7; 9 bases are a match to TRBD1. Germline CDR1 is LNHDA and CDR2 is SQIVND (reference sequence). This CDR3 is built from 13 residues. After removal of 3 bases from V and 3 bases from J, the junction contained 0 bases not matched to a gene. CDR3 nucleotides: TGTGCCAGTAGTATGGGACAGGGCTACGAGCAGTACTTC. Translating it yields CASSMGQGYEQYF.

There are many counts of this clonotype. This rearrangement joins TRBV20-1 to TRBJ2-3, with D perhaps matching TRBD2 (5 bases). V lost 6 bases to trimming and J lost 1 base, with 11 bases between them. The CDR3 is made up of 13 amino acids. Germline lookup yields CDR1 DFQATT and CDR2 SNEGSKA (reference sequence). CDR3 sequence (DNA): TGCAGTGCGACGGGGTATGGCACAGATACGCAGTATTTT. This encodes CSATGYGTDTQYF.

This clonotype has ten or more counts. The gene calls are TRBV19 and TRBJ1-5; 9 bases line up with TRBD1. This CDR3 is built from 14 residues. V lost 7 bases to trimming and J lost 5 bases; unmatched junction nucleotides: 6. The germline CDR1 and CDR2 sequences are LNHDA and SQIVND (reference sequence). This chain's CDR3 is CASTPRDRDQPQHF. CDR3 sequence (DNA): TGTGCCAGTACCCCCCGGGACAGGGATCAGCCCCAGCATTTT.

This clonotype was recorded many times. The chain joins TRBV11-2 to TRBJ2-1; 8 nucleotides align to TRBD2. V lost 3 bases, J lost 8 bases, and 24 bases stayed unmatched. This CDR3 region has 20 residues. In germline, CDR1 is SGHAT, CDR2 FQNNGV. CDR3 region: CASSFLPGGPPWHLAHEQFF. The CDR3 bases are TGTGCCAGCAGCTTTCTCCCGGGGGGGCCTCCTTGGCACCTGGCCCATGAGCAGTTCTTC. The entire variable domain, with the rest obtained from reference TRBV11-2 and TRBJ2-1, is as follows: EAGVAQSPRYKIIEKRQSVAFWCNPISGHATLYWYQQILGQGPKLLIQFQNNGVVDDSQLPKDRFSAERLKGVDSTLKIQPAKLEDSAVYLCASSFLPGGPPWHLAHEQFFGPGTRLTVL.

This clonotype occurred many times. This chain links TRBV5-1 with TRBJ2-5, with D unclear. In germline, CDR1 is SGHRS, CDR2 YFSETQ. This CDR3 comprises 15 residues. V lost 0 bases, J lost 5 bases, and 14 bases lay in between. CDR3 sequence: CASSLEGIPRETQYF. The CDR3 DNA is TGCGCCAGCAGCTTGGAAGGCATCCCCCGGGAGACCCAGTACTTC.

The chain combines TRBV12-3 or TRBV12-4 with TRBJ1-2; D unclear. This CDR3 contains 19 residues. The V end lost 5 bases, the J end lost 0 bases, and 25 bases lay between the germline ends. CDR3 coding DNA: TGTGCCAGCAGTGGCGTAGGGAGCCCTAGCCATACAGCTAACTATGGCTACACCTTC. Its protein is CASSGVGSPSHTANYGYTF.

This clonotype has ten or more counts. The V and J genes are TRBV19 and TRBJ1-2, with TRBD1 identical over 10 bases. The CDR3 spans 14 residues. The V gene's germline CDR1 is LNHDA and CDR2 SQIVND (reference sequence). The J segment lost 6 bases and the V segment lost 8 bases, leaving 9 bases of the junction unmatched. For the CDR3, the DNA is TGTGCCAGTTTCTTGGGGACAGGGGACCATGGCTACACCTTC. Encoded protein: CASFLGTGDHGYTF.

Ten or more counts support this clonotype. This sequence joins TRBV6-5 and TRBJ2-6; a possible D gene is TRBD1 (5 bases). V was clipped by 6 bases and J by 0 bases, with 15 bases between them. This CDR3 contains 17 residues. Germline CDR1 and CDR2: MNHEY and SVGAGI. Here the CDR3 reads CASRPTWGASGANVLTF. In DNA form, the CDR3 reads TGTGCCAGCAGGCCAACCTGGGGCGCCTCTGGGGCCAACGTCCTGACTTTC.

This clonotype was recorded many times. This chain connects TRBV5-1 to TRBJ1-3; TRBD1 is a possible D gene (5 bases). Germline V CDR1 and CDR2: SGHRS, YFSETQ. V lost 0 bases to trimming and J lost 3 bases, with 13 bases between them. This CDR3 has 16 residues. The CDR3 DNA reads TGCGCCAGCAGCTTGGGCAGGGCTTCAAGTGGAAACACCATATATTTT. Protein product: CASSLGRASSGNTIYF. Full variable domain (remainder filled in from reference TRBV5-1 and TRBJ1-3): KAGVTQTPRYLIKTRGQQVTLSCSPISGHRSVSWYQQTPGQGLQFLFEYFSETQRNKGNFPGRFSGRQFSNSRSEMNVSTLELGDSALYLCASSLGRASSGNTIYFGEGSWLTVV.

There are many counts of this clonotype. The chain links TRBV5-4 to TRBJ1-2; D might be TRBD1 (5 bases). CDR1 is SGHNT, CDR2 YYREEE, per germline (reference sequence). This CDR3 has 13 residues. With 4 bases removed from V and 1 base from J, the gap between germline ends came to 8 bases. The CDR3 sequence: CASSQQGNYGYTF. CDR3 nucleotides: TGTGCCAGCAGCCAGCAGGGTAACTATGGCTACACCTTC.

This clonotype has at least ten counts. The J gene is TRBJ2-1, the V gene TRBV19; a possible D gene is TRBD1 (6 bases). This CDR3 contains 15 residues. Germline V lookup: CDR1 LNHDA, CDR2 SQIVND (reference sequence). The V end lost 4 bases, the J end lost 1 base, and 11 bases lay between the germline ends. The CDR3 is CASSTGATSYNEQFF. In nucleotides, the CDR3 is TGTGCCAGTAGTACAGGGGCTACTTCCTACAATGAGCAGTTCTTC.

At least ten counts were recorded for this clonotype. The chain has TRBV5-6 and TRBJ2-7, with 9 bases matching TRBD1. This CDR3 comprises 16 residues. With 1 base clipped from V and 1 base from J, the junction kept 6 bases outside the gene matches. Per the germline V gene, CDR1 is SGHDT and CDR2 is YYEEEE. The CDR3, as DNA: TGTGCCAGCAGCTTGTCTCGGACAGGGGAATCCTACGAGCAGTACTTC. Translation: CASSLSRTGESYEQYF.

This clonotype has at least ten counts. The chain uses TRBV6-5 and TRBJ1-1, with a tentative D call TRBD1 (5 bases). Trimming removed 2 bases at V and 1 base at J, with 14 bases between. CDR1 and CDR2 from the germline V gene are MNHEY and SVGAGI. The CDR3 extends over 16 amino acids. The CDR3 region has the DNA TGTGCCAGCAGTTACCCATCCTGGGGCGAGAACACTGAAGCTTTCTTT. Protein sequence: CASSYPSWGENTEAFF.

This clonotype was counted ten times or more. The J gene is TRBJ1-4, the V gene TRBV7-3, with 7 positions matching TRBD1. The germline CDR1 and CDR2 sequences are SGHTA and FQGTGA. V gave up 2 bases and J gave up 7 bases; unmatched junction bases: 1. The CDR3 runs 13 residues. The CDR3 nucleotides are TGTGCCAGCAGCTTATCAGGGGGTGAAAAACTGTTTTTT. It yields the protein CASSLSGGEKLFF.

This clonotype has ten or more counts. The genes are TRBV5-6 and TRBJ2-7, with unresolved D. This CDR3 is 15 amino acids long. Per germline, CDR1 SGHDT and CDR2 YYEEEE. Trimming stripped 1 base from V and 3 bases from J, with 14 bases between. The CDR3 DNA is TGTGCCAGCAGCTTGACGCTCGACTTTAACTACGAGCAGTACTTC. Encoded protein: CASSLTLDFNYEQYF.

This clonotype was observed at least ten times. The DNA for the CDR3 is TGTGCCAGCAGTTCAACGACAGGATACTACGAGCAGTACTTC. Translated: CASSSTTGYYEQYF. The chain has TRBV27 and TRBJ2-7, with a possible D match to TRBD1 (6 bases). The CDR3 contains 14 residues. Trimming removed 4 bases at V and 3 bases at J, with 13 bases between. In germline, CDR1 is MNHEY, CDR2 SMNVEV (reference sequence).

The rearrangement joins TRBV5-5 to TRBJ1-1; a possible D gene is TRBD1 (5 bases). V lost 5 bases and J 1 base, leaving 15 bases between the germline ends. The CDR3 sequence is 15 residues long. CDR1 SGHKS and CDR2 YYEKEE come from the germline V gene (reference sequence). The CDR3 protein is CASSNSDTPNTEAFF. For the CDR3, the DNA is TGTGCCAGCAGTAACTCGGACACACCGAACACTGAAGCTTTCTTT.

In its sample, this clonotype was seen many times. The chain recombines TRBV20-1 with TRBJ1-5; no clear D. The CDR3 spans 14 residues. Trimming stripped 0 bases from V and 5 bases from J, with 11 bases between. From germline, CDR1 is DFQATT and CDR2 SNEGSKA (reference sequence). The CDR3, as DNA: TGCAGTGCTAGAGACAGGAGGGCACATCAGCCCCAGCATTTT. Protein product: CSARDRRAHQPQHF.

This clonotype was counted many times. V usage is TRBV6-1 and J usage is TRBJ2-3; 10 nucleotides agree with TRBD1. Losses at the gene ends were 8 bases for V and 7 bases for J; bases not matched to a gene: 6. Germline values: CDR1 MNHNS, CDR2 SASEGT. This CDR3 spans 13 amino acids. CDR3 region: CASSGTGDHTQYF. Written as DNA, the CDR3 is TGTGCCAGCTCCGGGACAGGGGACCATACGCAGTATTTT.

This clonotype was counted a few times. The V gene is TRBV7-9, the J gene TRBJ2-7; 11 nucleotides line up with TRBD2. With 5 bases clipped from V and 1 base from J, the junction kept 4 bases outside the gene matches. The germline gives CDR1 SEHNR, CDR2 FQNEAQ (reference sequence). The CDR3 extends over 15 amino acids. The CDR3 region has the DNA TGTGCCAGCAGCCGGGGACTAGCGGCATCCTACGAGCAGTACTTC. Protein: CASSRGLAASYEQYF.